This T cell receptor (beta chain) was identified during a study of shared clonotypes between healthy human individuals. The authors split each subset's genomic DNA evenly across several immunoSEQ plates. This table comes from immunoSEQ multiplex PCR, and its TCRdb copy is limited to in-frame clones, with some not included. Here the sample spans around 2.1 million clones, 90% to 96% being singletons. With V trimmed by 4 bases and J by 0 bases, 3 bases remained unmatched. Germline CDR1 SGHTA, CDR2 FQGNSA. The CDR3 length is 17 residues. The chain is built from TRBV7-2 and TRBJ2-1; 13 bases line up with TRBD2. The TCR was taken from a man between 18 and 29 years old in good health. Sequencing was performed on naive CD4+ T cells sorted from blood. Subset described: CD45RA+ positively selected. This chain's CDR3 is CASSSGLAGLSYNEQFF. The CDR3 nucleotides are TGTGCCAGCAGCTCGGGACTAGCGGGGCTCTCCTACAATGAGCAGTTCTTC.